This T cell receptor beta chain came from a study of cytomegalovirus exposure and HLA in healthy donors. CDR3 length equals 15 residues. V lost 4 bases, J lost 3 bases, and 5 bases stayed unmatched. The germline V gene has CDR1 SGHDT and CDR2 YYEEEE. The PCR was carried out with 60 Vbeta primers and 13 Jbeta primers. Clones were sequenced by immunoSEQ multiplex PCR, and TCRdb holds only the in-frame ones, with some missing. Of 95,000 to 150,000 clones in the sample, roughly 80% were seen once. What was sequenced was PBMCs. This clonotype originated in a woman aged 40 to 50 in good health and CMV-seropositive. J is TRBJ1-2 and V is TRBV5-6; 11 bases align to TRBD1. The CDR3 sequence: CASSHQGQGDYGYTF. The CDR3 DNA reads TGTGCCAGCAGCCACCAGGGACAGGGGGACTATGGCTACACCTTC.